One sample yielded the 14 T cell receptor beta chains listed below, sequenced in a study of sequential checkpoint blockade in melanoma. Clones were read by immunoSEQ multiplex PCR, and TCRdb kept only the in-frame ones, dropping some. The sample has approximately 13,000 clones, about 28% seen once; the top ten hold 16%. Specified treatment: randomized to nivolumab then ipilimumab (arm A) or the reverse (arm B). The starting material was tumor tissue (inferred from file names), obtained from a patient given nivolumab and ipilimumab in sequence. These receptors all stem from a human donor with melanoma.

The chain joins TRBV12-5 to TRBJ1-2; D perhaps matches TRBD1 (6 bases). Germline CDR1 is LGHNT and CDR2 is FRNRAP. The ends were cut back, 6 bases at V and 0 bases at J, with 14 bases in the middle. The CDR3 length is 15 residues. CDR3 sequence: CASGTGAKANYGYTF. The DNA of the CDR3 is TGTGCTAGTGGAACGGGGGCAAAAGCTAACTATGGCTACACCTTC. Full variable domain (outside the CDR3, taken from reference TRBV12-5 and TRBJ1-2): DARVTQTPRHKVTEMGQEVTMRCQPILGHNTVFWYRQTMMQGLELLAYFRNRAPLDDSGMPKDRFSAEMPDATLATLKIQPSEPRDSAVYFCASGTGAKANYGYTFGSGTRLTVV.

This clone came up a few times. The chain employs TRBV9 and TRBJ2-7; no reliable D call. The CDR3 runs 16 residues. The V and J ends lost 0 bases and 0 bases respectively, with 13 bases between them. Germline V gene lookup returns CDR1 SGDLS and CDR2 YYNGEE. The CDR3 reads CASSVGHSTFSYEQYF. The CDR3 nucleotides read TGTGCCAGCAGCGTAGGACACTCCACCTTCTCCTACGAGCAGTACTTC. The full variable domain, in which reference TRBV9 and TRBJ2-7 provide the parts outside the CDR3, is DSGVTQTPKHLITATGQRVTLRCSPRSGDLSVYWYQQSLDQGLQFLIQYYNGEERAKGNILERFSAQQFPDLHSELNLSSLELGDSALYFCASSVGHSTFSYEQYFGPGTRLTVT.

This clone was detected many times. The V call is TRBV11-3, the J call TRBJ1-4; no definite D call. CDR1 and CDR2 from the germline V gene are SGHNT and YENEEA. This CDR3 has 15 amino acids. Trimming left V 0 bases short and J 5 bases short, with 10 bases between. The CDR3 reads CASSLDASTNEKLFF. The CDR3 nucleotides read TGTGCCAGCAGCTTAGATGCCAGCACCAATGAAAAACTGTTTTTT.

The rearrangement uses TRBV19 and TRBJ2-2; 9 nucleotides agree with TRBD1. Looked up from germline, CDR1 is LNHDA and CDR2 is SQIVND (reference sequence). This CDR3 contains 14 residues. The V and J ends lost 7 bases and 5 bases, in that order; junction bases with no gene match: 5. CDR3 sequence (DNA): TGTGCCAGTAACGGGGGACAGGGAACCGGGGAGCTGTTTTTT. Its protein is CASNGGQGTGELFF.

The chain uses TRBV19 and TRBJ2-1, with 9 bases matching TRBD2. The CDR3 covers 15 residues. CDR1 and CDR2 (germline): LNHDA, SQIVND (reference sequence). Trimming cost V 4 bases and J 1 base; bases outside gene matches: 2. The CDR3 DNA reads as TGTGCCAGTAGTAAAACTAGCGGGTCCTACAATGAGCAGTTCTTC. Translation gives CASSKTSGSYNEQFF.

In its sample, this clone is medium-sized. In DNA form, the CDR3 reads TGTGCCAGCAGCCGGACTAGCGGGAGGGTCGGCGGGGACGAGCAGTACTTC. Translated, it gives CASSRTSGRVGGDEQYF. The chain links TRBV6-8 to TRBJ2-7; 15 positions agree with TRBD2. Germline V gives CDR1 MNHGY, CDR2 SAAAGT. V gave up 6 bases and J gave up 5 bases; unmatched junction bases: 11. CDR3 length: 17 amino acids.

The rearrangement links TRBV9 to TRBJ2-2; D remains ambiguous. Germline V gene data show CDR1 as SGDLS and CDR2 as YYNGEE. Trimming removed 0 bases from V and 6 bases from J, with 6 bases in between. The CDR3 length is 13 residues. CDR3 sequence (DNA): TGTGCCAGCAGCGTAGAAGCCCCCGGGGAGCTGTTTTTT. Encoded protein: CASSVEAPGELFF. The whole variable domain, remainder taken from reference TRBV9 and TRBJ2-2, is DSGVTQTPKHLITATGQRVTLRCSPRSGDLSVYWYQQSLDQGLQFLIQYYNGEERAKGNILERFSAQQFPDLHSELNLSSLELGDSALYFCASSVEAPGELFFGEGSRLTVL.

This clone is medium-sized (0.01 to 0.1%) in the sample. The rearrangement uses TRBV6-8 and TRBJ2-2; D remains unclear. The V end was cut by 0 bases, the J end by 5 bases, with 10 bases between. The CDR3 runs 15 residues. The germline CDR1 and CDR2 sequences are MNHGY and SAAAGT. Written as DNA, the CDR3 is TGTGCCAGCAGTTACTCATCGTGGGGTACCGGGGAGCTGTTTTTT. Encoded protein: CASSYSSWGTGELFF.

As DNA, the CDR3 is TGTGCCAGCAGCTTAGGAGGGGGCAGGGGGGAAAAACTGTTTTTT. As protein: CASSLGGGRGEKLFF. This chain joins TRBV11-3 and TRBJ1-4; 7 bases are a match to TRBD1. There are 15 residues in the CDR3. J lost 8 bases, V lost 1 base, and 7 bases had no gene match. Looked up from germline, CDR1 is SGHNT and CDR2 is YENEEA.

This clone was seen repeatedly, ten times or more. V is TRBV7-6 and J is TRBJ1-1, with unresolved D. This CDR3 is 15 amino acids long. The V end was cut by 5 bases, the J end by 0 bases, with 13 bases between. Germline values: CDR1 SGHVS, CDR2 FNYEAQ. This chain's CDR3 is CASSPPPKMNTEAFF. DNA of the CDR3: TGTGCCAGCAGCCCGCCGCCCAAAATGAACACTGAAGCTTTCTTT.

There are a few counts of this clone. The chain combines TRBV28 with TRBJ1-1; 7 bases map to TRBD1. The CDR3 loop spans 13 amino acids. Trimming cost V 6 bases and J 4 bases; bases outside gene matches: 5. Germline V CDR1 and CDR2: MDHEN, SYDVKM. CDR3 loop: CASRLTGSTEAFF. In DNA, the CDR3 is TGTGCCAGCAGACTGACAGGGAGCACTGAAGCTTTCTTT.

The J gene is TRBJ1-1, the V gene TRBV6-8, with TRBD1 identical over 7 bases. The CDR3 totals 16 residues. The J segment lost 3 bases and the V segment lost 10 bases, leaving 17 bases of the junction unmatched. The germline V gene has CDR1 MNHGY and CDR2 SAAAGT. The CDR3 DNA reads TGTGCCATCAGGGGGGACCTTGGACAGGCAGACACTGAAGCTTTCTTT. It encodes CAIRGDLGQADTEAFF.

This clone was found a few times. The chain uses TRBV6-8 and TRBJ2-1; 7 nucleotides line up with TRBD2. After removal of 6 bases from V and 6 bases from J, the junction contained 8 bases not matched to a gene. The CDR3 runs 14 residues. CDR1 is MNHGY, CDR2 SAAAGT, per germline. The CDR3 DNA reads as TGTGCCAGCAGAAGGACTAGTTTAAGCAATGAGCAGTTCTTC. Encoded protein: CASRRTSLSNEQFF.

The chain links TRBV6-8 to TRBJ1-2, with 7 positions matching TRBD1. The CDR3 is 13 amino acids. V gave up 0 bases and J gave up 5 bases; unmatched junction bases: 0. Germline V gene sequence: CDR1 MNHGY, CDR2 SAAAGT. CDR3 loop: CASSYSTGYGYTF. The CDR3 DNA reads as TGTGCCAGCAGTTACTCGACAGGGTATGGCTACACCTTC.